A single sample gave rise to the 27 T cell receptor beta chains below, sequenced in a study of blood T cell repertoires in COVID-19. Sequencing was performed with immunoSEQ multiplex PCR; in TCRdb, only in-frame clones are kept and a portion is missing. The sample has about 520,000 clones; 80% to 90% are singletons. The sequencing sample was made of peripheral blood. The receptors were sampled from a human donor in a cohort sampled during active COVID-19.

The chain has TRBV15 and TRBJ1-1, with TRBD1 as a possible D gene (6 bases). With 5 bases removed from V and 1 base from J, the gap between germline ends came to 8 bases. The CDR3 totals 13 residues. Germline assignment: CDR1 LNHNV and CDR2 YYDKDF (reference sequence). The CDR3 DNA is TGTGCCACCAGCGGGGGACAGAACACTGAAGCTTTCTTT. Residues: CATSGGQNTEAFF.

J is TRBJ2-2 and V is TRBV5-1, with 10 bases fitting TRBD2. Germline CDR1 SGHRS, CDR2 YFSETQ. This CDR3 spans 16 amino acids. Trimming took 0 bases from V and 3 from J; bases not matched to a gene: 2. In DNA, the CDR3 is TGCGCCAGCAGCTTGGGAGCGGGAGGGGACACCGGGGAGCTGTTTTTT. Amino acid sequence: CASSLGAGGDTGELFF.

This chain uses TRBV14 with TRBJ2-3; 7 bases are a match to TRBD2. The V gene end was trimmed by 0 bases and the J gene end by 2 bases; junction bases not matched to a gene: 11. The CDR3 runs to 18 residues. Germline V gene lookup returns CDR1 SGHDN and CDR2 FVKESK. The CDR3 is CASSQDLSSGLSTDTQYF. CDR3 coding DNA: TGTGCCAGCAGCCAAGATCTTTCTAGCGGTCTCTCCACAGATACGCAGTATTTT.

This chain joins TRBV11-2 and TRBJ2-5, with TRBD2 matching over 9 bases. The CDR3 consists of 15 residues. The V gene's germline CDR1 is SGHAT and CDR2 FQNNGV. Trimming removed 0 bases from V and 13 bases from J; junction bases left unmatched: 12. In nucleotides, the CDR3 is TGTGCCAGCAGCTTAGATCTGGGTAGCGGGAGACGTGGGTACTTC. Translating it yields CASSLDLGSGRRGYF.

This clone was counted a single time. The rearrangement uses TRBV6-6 and TRBJ2-7, with a possible D match to TRBD1 (5 bases). There are 12 residues in the CDR3. The germline gives CDR1 MNHNY, CDR2 SVGAGI (reference sequence). Trimming shortened V by 5 bases and J by 3 bases, and 8 bases separated the two germline ends. In nucleotides, the CDR3 is TGTGCCAGCAGTGGTGACAGCTACGAGCAGTACTTC. This translates into CASSGDSYEQYF.

The chain joins TRBV18 to TRBJ2-7; TRBD1 is a possible D gene (6 bases). Germline lookup yields CDR1 KGHSH and CDR2 LQKENI. V lost 3 bases, J lost 4 bases, and 16 bases lay in between. The CDR3 has 15 amino acids. CDR3 in DNA: TGTGCCAGCTCACCGACGGGACAAAACTCTTACGAGCAGTACTTC. It specifies CASSPTGQNSYEQYF.

The CDR3 loop reads CASSFRAGAGETQYF. CDR3 bases: TGTGCCAGCAGCTTCCGGGCAGGGGCTGGTGAGACCCAGTACTTC. This chain uses TRBV11-3 with TRBJ2-5, with D possibly TRBD1 on 6 matching bases. Trimming cost V 3 bases and J 5 bases, with 16 bases left between them. CDR1 SGHNT and CDR2 YENEEA come from the germline V gene. The CDR3 runs to 15 residues.

V usage is TRBV29-1 and J usage is TRBJ2-1; 15 nucleotides align to TRBD2. The CDR3 length is 13 residues. Looked up from germline, CDR1 is SQVTM and CDR2 is ANQGSEA. Trimming removed 5 bases from V and 15 bases from J; junction bases left unmatched: 8. For the CDR3, the DNA is TGCAGCGTTAGCGGACTAGCGGGAGGGGGGCCGTTCTTC. It encodes CSVSGLAGGGPFF.

Only one count was recorded for this clone. This chain connects TRBV28 to TRBJ1-2; D call uncertain. Trimming removed 5 bases at V and 8 bases at J, with 18 bases between. Germline loops: CDR1 MDHEN, CDR2 SYDVKM. The CDR3 loop spans 14 amino acids. The CDR3 nucleotides are TGTGCCAGCAGTCCAGACCTTCGGGGTCCCGGCTACACCTTC. This sequence encodes CASSPDLRGPGYTF.

This clone was detected only a few times. This sequence joins TRBV19 and TRBJ1-1; D gene unclear. This CDR3 has 11 amino acids. V was shortened by 6 bases and J by 4 bases, with 6 bases between the two germline ends. The germline gives CDR1 LNHDA, CDR2 SQIVND (reference sequence). CDR3 region: CASRSTTEAFF. The DNA for the CDR3 is TGTGCCAGTAGAAGCACCACTGAAGCTTTCTTT.

The chain has TRBV5-4 and TRBJ2-2; tentative D call: TRBD1 (6 bases). V was clipped by 1 base and J by 5 bases, with 6 bases between them. The CDR3 totals 13 residues. Germline assignment: CDR1 SGHNT and CDR2 YYREEE (reference sequence). CDR3 in amino acids: CASSLTGTGELFF. The DNA of the CDR3 is TGTGCCAGCAGCTTGACAGGGACCGGGGAGCTGTTTTTT.

The rearrangement uses TRBV6-5 and TRBJ2-7; TRBD2 is a possible D gene (5 bases). Per germline, CDR1 MNHEY and CDR2 SVGAGI. This CDR3 comprises 14 residues. Trimming stripped 4 bases from V and 3 bases from J, with 13 bases between. The CDR3 nucleotides are TGTGCCAGCAGTTCCCCTGGACTGAACTACGAGCAGTACTTC. Translating it yields CASSSPGLNYEQYF.

The rearrangement links TRBV29-1 to TRBJ1-2, with D possibly being TRBD1 (6 bases). The V end was cut by 7 bases, the J end by 8 bases, with 23 bases between. Germline V gene data show CDR1 as SQVTM and CDR2 as ANQGSEA. There are 14 residues in the CDR3. The CDR3 here is CSARDNPTSLGYTF. As DNA, the CDR3 is TGCAGCGCCCGGGACAATCCGACCTCCTTGGGCTACACCTTC. The full variable domain, completed using reference TRBV29-1 and TRBJ1-2, is SAVISQKPSRDICQRGTSLTIQCQVDSQVTMMFWYRQQPGQSLTLIATANQGSEATYESGFVIDKFPISRPNLTFSTLTVSNMSPEDSSIYLCSARDNPTSLGYTFGSGTRLTVV.

This chain joins TRBV11-1 and TRBJ1-6; no clear D. The CDR3 runs to 12 residues. Trimming left V 3 bases short and J 7 bases short, with 4 bases between. Germline V lookup: CDR1 SGHAT, CDR2 FQDESV (reference sequence). The CDR3 protein is CASSLRNSPLHF. CDR3 coding DNA: TGTGCCAGCAGCTTGAGGAATTCACCCCTCCACTTT. Together with reference TRBV11-1 and TRBJ1-6, the CDR3 gives the full variable domain: EAEVAQSPRYKITEKSQAVAFWCDPISGHATLYWYRQILGQGPELLVQFQDESVVDDSQLPKDRFSAERLKGVDSTLKIQPAELGDSAMYLCASSLRNSPLHFGNGTRLTVT.

Turning to this clone: The junction and the germline gene differ at one end; a read error may be behind it. V and J are TRBV11-2 and TRBJ2-1; 10 nucleotides agree with TRBD2. There are 13 residues in the CDR3. Germline V CDR1 and CDR2: SGHAT, FQNNGV. CDR3: CASSLVTSGIALF. CDR3 bases: TGTGCCAGCAGCTTAGTTACTAGCGGGATTGCGCTCTTC. The full variable domain, with the rest looked up from reference TRBV11-2 and TRBJ2-1, is EAGVAQSPRYKIIEKRQSVAFWCNPISGHATLYWYQQILGQGPKLLIQFQNNGVVDDSQLPKDRFSAERLKGVDSTLKIQPAKLEDSAVYLCASSLVTSGIALFGPGTRLTVL.

V and J are TRBV4-1 and TRBJ2-2, with 7 bases fitting TRBD1. The CDR3 runs 16 residues. The germline CDR1 and CDR2 sequences are MGHRA and YSYEKL. J was trimmed by 2 bases and V by 3 bases; bases with no gene match: 6. CDR3 DNA sequence: TGCGCCAGCAGCCAGGGTGGGACAGTCAACACCGGGGAGCTGTTTTTT. Translating it yields CASSQGGTVNTGELFF.

The chain combines TRBV7-2 with TRBJ1-5; D possibly corresponds to TRBD1 (6 bases). The V end was cut by 4 bases, the J end by 3 bases, with 13 bases between. The CDR3 covers 15 residues. Germline V gene lookup returns CDR1 SGHTA and CDR2 FQGNSA. The CDR3 sequence is CASSYQGTPNQPQHF. DNA of the CDR3: TGTGCCAGCAGCTATCAGGGGACCCCCAATCAGCCCCAGCATTTT.

V and J are TRBV6-6 and TRBJ2-5, with D perhaps TRBD1 (5 bases). The CDR3 extends over 15 amino acids. The germline V gene has CDR1 MNHNY and CDR2 SVGAGI (reference sequence). Trimming removed 2 bases from V and 4 bases from J, with 14 bases in between. The CDR3 sequence is CASSYGQGLVETQYF. As DNA, the CDR3 is TGTGCCAGCAGTTACGGGCAGGGTCTGGTAGAGACCCAGTACTTC.

The V gene is TRBV19, the J gene TRBJ2-5; 11 positions agree with TRBD2. Losses at the gene ends were 5 bases for V and 4 bases for J; bases not matched to a gene: 6. The CDR3 runs 15 residues. Germline assignment: CDR1 LNHDA and CDR2 SQIVND (reference sequence). CDR3 DNA: TGTGCCAGTAGTCCCCCGACTAGCGGGATAGAGACCCAGTACTTC. Encoded protein: CASSPPTSGIETQYF.

The chain recombines TRBV30 with TRBJ2-1; D might be TRBD2 (5 bases). The CDR3 is 11 amino acids. In germline, CDR1 is GTSNPN, CDR2 SVGIG (reference sequence). The CDR3, as DNA: TGTGCTAACGGGGACTACAATGAGCAGTTCTTC. Its protein is CANGDYNEQFF.

The chain has TRBV7-9 and TRBJ2-7; 7 bases match TRBD1. Germline V gene sequence: CDR1 SEHNR, CDR2 FQNEAQ (reference sequence). The V segment lost 3 bases and the J segment 3 bases; nucleotides outside the gene matches: 2. The CDR3 consists of 13 residues. The DNA of the CDR3 is TGTGCCAGCAGCTTGCAGGGGGACTACGAGCAGTACTTC. Residues: CASSLQGDYEQYF.

This chain uses TRBV9 with TRBJ2-3; maybe TRBD2 (6 bases). The length of the CDR3 is 14 residues. From germline, CDR1 is SGDLS and CDR2 YYNGEE. Trimming shortened V by 10 bases and J by 4 bases, and 19 bases separated the two germline ends. This chain's CDR3 is CASARGSGPDTQYF. CDR3 DNA sequence: TGTGCCTCCGCCCGGGGGTCGGGCCCAGATACGCAGTATTTT. Together with reference TRBV9 and TRBJ2-3, the CDR3 gives the full variable domain: DSGVTQTPKHLITATGQRVTLRCSPRSGDLSVYWYQQSLDQGLQFLIQYYNGEERAKGNILERFSAQQFPDLHSELNLSSLELGDSALYFCASARGSGPDTQYFGPGTRLTVL.

This sequence joins TRBV19 and TRBJ2-7, with 7 bases aligning to TRBD2. CDR1 is LNHDA, CDR2 SQIVND, per germline (reference sequence). The CDR3 loop spans 13 amino acids. V trimming: 6 bases; J trimming: 3 bases; junction bases outside the gene matches: 5. CDR3 nucleotide sequence: TGTGCCAGTAGGACTAGCACCAACTACGAGCAGTACTTC. As protein: CASRTSTNYEQYF.

V and J are TRBV19 and TRBJ2-1, with 11 nucleotides matching TRBD1. Germline V gene lookup returns CDR1 LNHDA and CDR2 SQIVND (reference sequence). This CDR3 region has 13 residues. The J segment lost 8 bases and the V segment lost 11 bases, leaving 8 bases of the junction unmatched. The CDR3 here is CAGGQGGTDEQFF. As DNA, the CDR3 is TGTGCCGGGGGACAGGGGGGGACGGATGAGCAGTTCTTC.

The V gene is TRBV5-1, the J gene TRBJ2-2; D gene unclear. The germline gives CDR1 SGHRS, CDR2 YFSETQ. The CDR3 covers 14 residues. Trimming cost V 2 bases and J 3 bases, with 8 bases left between them. As DNA, the CDR3 is TGCGCCAGCAGCTTCCACAGTGACACCGGGGAGCTGTTTTTT. It specifies CASSFHSDTGELFF.

The chain uses TRBV2 and TRBJ1-1; D uncertain. The CDR3 has 12 residues. Trimming stripped 6 bases from V and 10 bases from J, with 15 bases between. The germline V gene encodes CDR1 SNHLY and CDR2 FYNNEI. This chain's CDR3 is CASRGQVGVAFF. The CDR3 bases are TGTGCCAGCAGAGGGCAGGTCGGGGTAGCTTTCTTT.

V usage is TRBV30 and J usage is TRBJ1-5; D gene unclear. V gave up 4 bases and J gave up 4 bases, with 11 bases separating them. This CDR3 spans 13 amino acids. The germline CDR1 and CDR2 sequences are GTSNPN and SVGIG (reference sequence). Written as DNA, the CDR3 is TGTGCCTGGAACCGACTCGGAAATCAGCCCCAGCATTTT. Translating it yields CAWNRLGNQPQHF.